The clone carrying this TCR beta chain was picked up many times. The antigen remains unidentified. The sample originates from a study of breast tumors, draining lymph nodes, adjacent tissues. Study results and caveats: Tumor TCR diversity was below lymph nodes but above nontumor tissue. That most tumor T cells come from lymph nodes remained unproven. Most tumor T cells seemingly derive from lymph node, then expand in tumor. Luminal-like breast cancer showed significantly greater tumor-nontumor repertoire similarity than basal-like breast cancer did.

Breast cancer patients provided tissue from their axillary draining lymph nodes. TCRdb redid the calling of the multiplex PCR reads with MiXCR, one entry per CDR3 protein. The sample lists roughly 100,000 distinct CDR3 sequences, about 29% occurring once. CDR3 length equals 15 residues. The germline V gene has CDR1 LNHDA and CDR2 SQIVND (reference sequence). V dropped 6 bases and J dropped 4 bases, with 13 bases sitting between them. The clonotype originates from a female donor with breast cancer. Some clones in this sample may be carry-over from other donors' samples. The gene calls are TRBV19 and TRBJ2-6; D gene uncertain. Specimen: axillary lymph node tissue. The CDR3 sequence: CASSIDNRGANVLTF. CDR3 bases: TGTGCCAGTAGCATCGATAACAGAGGGGCCAACGTCCTGACTTTC.